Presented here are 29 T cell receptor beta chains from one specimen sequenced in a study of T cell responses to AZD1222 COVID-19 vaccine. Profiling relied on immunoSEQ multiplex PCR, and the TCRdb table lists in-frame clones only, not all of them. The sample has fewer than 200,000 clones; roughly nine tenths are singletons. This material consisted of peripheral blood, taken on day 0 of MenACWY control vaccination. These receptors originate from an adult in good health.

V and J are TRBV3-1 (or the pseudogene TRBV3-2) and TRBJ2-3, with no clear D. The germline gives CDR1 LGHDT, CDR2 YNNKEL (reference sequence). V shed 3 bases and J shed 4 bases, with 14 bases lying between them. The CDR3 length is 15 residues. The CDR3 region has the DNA TGTGCCAGCAGCCACTTAGCCGGGCTCGCAGATACGCAGTATTTT. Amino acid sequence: CASSHLAGLADTQYF.

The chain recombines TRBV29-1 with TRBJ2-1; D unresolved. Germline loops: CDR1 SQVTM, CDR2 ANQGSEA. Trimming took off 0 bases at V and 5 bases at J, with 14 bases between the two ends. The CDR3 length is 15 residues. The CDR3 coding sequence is TGCAGCGTTGAAGATCTGGCGACACCGAACAATGAGCAGTTCTTC. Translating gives CSVEDLATPNNEQFF.

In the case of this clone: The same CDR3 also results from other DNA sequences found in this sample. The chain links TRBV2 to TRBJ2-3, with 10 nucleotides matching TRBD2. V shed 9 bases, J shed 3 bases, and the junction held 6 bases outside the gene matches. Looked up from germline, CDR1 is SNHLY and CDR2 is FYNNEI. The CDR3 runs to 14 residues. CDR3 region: CASKREGVTDTQYF. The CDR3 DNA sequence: TGTGCCAGTAAGCGGGAGGGGGTAACAGATACGCAGTATTTT.

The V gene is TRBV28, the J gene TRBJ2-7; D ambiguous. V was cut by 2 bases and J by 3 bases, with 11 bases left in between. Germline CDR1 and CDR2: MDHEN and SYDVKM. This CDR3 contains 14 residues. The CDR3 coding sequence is TGTGCCAGCAGTTTAAGCGTGTCCGGCTACGAGCAGTACTTC. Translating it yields CASSLSVSGYEQYF.

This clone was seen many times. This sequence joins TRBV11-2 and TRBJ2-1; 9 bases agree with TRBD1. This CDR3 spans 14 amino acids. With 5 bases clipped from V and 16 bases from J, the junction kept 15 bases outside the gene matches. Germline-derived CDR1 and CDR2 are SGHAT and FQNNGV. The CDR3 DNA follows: TGTGCCAGCAGCCCCGGGGGACAGGGAAGGGGAGGATTCTTC. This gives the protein CASSPGGQGRGGFF.

The CDR3 DNA follows: TGTGCCAGTAGGGTTGCCGGGGGAGCTTACGAGCAGTACTTC. Translation: CASRVAGGAYEQYF. The J gene is TRBJ2-7, the V gene TRBV19, with D possibly matching TRBD2 (6 bases). The V and J ends lost 6 bases and 4 bases respectively, with 16 bases between them. The germline V gene has CDR1 LNHDA and CDR2 SQIVND (reference sequence). This CDR3 contains 14 residues.

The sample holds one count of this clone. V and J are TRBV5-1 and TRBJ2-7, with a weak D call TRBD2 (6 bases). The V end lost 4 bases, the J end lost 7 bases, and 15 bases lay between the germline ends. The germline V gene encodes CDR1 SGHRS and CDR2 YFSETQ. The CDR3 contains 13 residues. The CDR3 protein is CASSLPTGREQYF. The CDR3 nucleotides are TGCGCCAGCAGCCTCCCGACTGGGAGGGAGCAGTACTTC.

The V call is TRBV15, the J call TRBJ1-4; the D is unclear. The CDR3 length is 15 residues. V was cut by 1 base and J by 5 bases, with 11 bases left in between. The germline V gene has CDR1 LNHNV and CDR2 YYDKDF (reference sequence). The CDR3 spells CATSRARSLNEKLFF. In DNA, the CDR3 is TGTGCCACCAGCAGAGCACGCAGTTTAAATGAAAAACTGTTTTTT. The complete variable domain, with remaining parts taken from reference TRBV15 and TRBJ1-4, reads DAMVIQNPRYQVTQFGKPVTLSCSQTLNHNVMYWYQQKSSQAPKLLFHYYDKDFNNEADTPDNFQSRRPNTSFCFLDIRSPGLGDTAMYLCATSRARSLNEKLFFGSGTQLSVL.

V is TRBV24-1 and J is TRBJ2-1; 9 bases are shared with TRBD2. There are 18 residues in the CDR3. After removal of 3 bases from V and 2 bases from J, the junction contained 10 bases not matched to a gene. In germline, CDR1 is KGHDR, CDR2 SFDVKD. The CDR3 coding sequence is TGTGCCACCAGTGATGGGGGAATAGCGGGAGTCACCTACAATGAGCAGTTCTTC. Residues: CATSDGGIAGVTYNEQFF.

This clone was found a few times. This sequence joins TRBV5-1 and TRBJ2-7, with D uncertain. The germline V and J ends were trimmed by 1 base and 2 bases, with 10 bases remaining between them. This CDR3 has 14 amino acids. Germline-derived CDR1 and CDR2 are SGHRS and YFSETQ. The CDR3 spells CASSLLGGTYEQYF. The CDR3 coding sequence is TGCGCCAGCAGCTTGTTGGGCGGAACCTACGAGCAGTACTTC.

The CDR3 nucleotides are TGTGCCAGTAACCCCAACCCGGGACAGCGCCAAGAGACCCAGTACTTC. Its protein product is CASNPNPGQRQETQYF. J is TRBJ2-5 and V is TRBV19; 7 bases are a match to TRBD1. V dropped 7 bases and J dropped 1; count of bases not matched to a gene: 12. Germline CDR1 is LNHDA and CDR2 is SQIVND (reference sequence). The CDR3 covers 16 residues.

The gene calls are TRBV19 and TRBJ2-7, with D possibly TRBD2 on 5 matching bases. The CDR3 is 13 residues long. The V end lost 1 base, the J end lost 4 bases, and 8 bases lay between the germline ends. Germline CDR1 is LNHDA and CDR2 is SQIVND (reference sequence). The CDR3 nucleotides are TGTGCCAGTAGTATAGGCCGGACTTACGAGCAGTACTTC. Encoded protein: CASSIGRTYEQYF.

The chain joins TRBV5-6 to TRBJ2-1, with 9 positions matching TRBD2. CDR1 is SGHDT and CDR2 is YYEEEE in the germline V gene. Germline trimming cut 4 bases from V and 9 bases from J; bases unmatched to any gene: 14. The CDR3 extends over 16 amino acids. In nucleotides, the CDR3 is TGTGCCAGCAGCGATGTAAGGACTAGCGCGGTGGGTGAGCAGTTCTTC. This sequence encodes CASSDVRTSAVGEQFF.

The CDR3 is CASSLGRSTEAFF. CDR3 sequence (DNA): TGTGCCAGCAGCCTAGGGCGGTCAACTGAAGCTTTCTTT. The chain has TRBV3-1 (or the pseudogene TRBV3-2) and TRBJ1-1; D is unresolved. This CDR3 contains 13 residues. V was shortened by 4 bases and J by 5 bases, with 11 bases between the two germline ends. Germline lookup yields CDR1 LGHDT and CDR2 YNNKEL (reference sequence).

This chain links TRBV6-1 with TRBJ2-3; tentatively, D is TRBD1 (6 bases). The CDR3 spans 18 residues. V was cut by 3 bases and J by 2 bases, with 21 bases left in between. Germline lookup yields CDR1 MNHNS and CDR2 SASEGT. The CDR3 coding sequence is TGTGCCAGCAGTGACCCTTGGGACACCCAAGGCTCCACAGATACGCAGTATTTT. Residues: CASSDPWDTQGSTDTQYF.

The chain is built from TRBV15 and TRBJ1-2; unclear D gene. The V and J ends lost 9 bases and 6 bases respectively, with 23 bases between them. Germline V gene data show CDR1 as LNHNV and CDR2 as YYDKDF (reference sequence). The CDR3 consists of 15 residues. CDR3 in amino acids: CATIPGSGREDGYTF. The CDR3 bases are TGTGCCACAATACCTGGGAGCGGTAGGGAGGATGGCTACACCTTC.

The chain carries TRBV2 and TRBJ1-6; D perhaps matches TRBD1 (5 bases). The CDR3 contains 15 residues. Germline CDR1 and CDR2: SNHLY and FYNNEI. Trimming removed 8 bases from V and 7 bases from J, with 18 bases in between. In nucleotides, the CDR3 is TGTGCCAGCCGGGGGTCCGGGGGGAGAAATTCACCCCTCCACTTT. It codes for CASRGSGGRNSPLHF.

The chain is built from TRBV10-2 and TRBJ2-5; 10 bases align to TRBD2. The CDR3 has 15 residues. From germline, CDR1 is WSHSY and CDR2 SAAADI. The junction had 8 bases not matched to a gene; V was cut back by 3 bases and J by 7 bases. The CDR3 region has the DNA TGCGCCAGCAGTGAAGGGAGCGGGAGGGCGAGGACCCAGTACTTC. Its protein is CASSEGSGRARTQYF.

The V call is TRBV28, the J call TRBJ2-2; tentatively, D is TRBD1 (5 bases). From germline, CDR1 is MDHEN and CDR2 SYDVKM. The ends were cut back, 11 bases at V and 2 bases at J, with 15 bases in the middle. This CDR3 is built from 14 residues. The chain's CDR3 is CAVQGHPNTGELFF. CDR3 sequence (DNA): TGTGCCGTTCAAGGACACCCTAACACCGGGGAGCTGTTTTTT.

The CDR3 loop reads CASSAHRDTEAFF. The CDR3 DNA sequence: TGTGCCAGCAGCGCTCACAGGGACACTGAAGCTTTCTTT. The chain combines TRBV5-6 with TRBJ1-1; maybe TRBD1 (6 bases). The CDR3 consists of 13 residues. V was shortened by 4 bases and J by 3 bases, with 10 bases between the two germline ends. Germline values: CDR1 SGHDT, CDR2 YYEEEE.

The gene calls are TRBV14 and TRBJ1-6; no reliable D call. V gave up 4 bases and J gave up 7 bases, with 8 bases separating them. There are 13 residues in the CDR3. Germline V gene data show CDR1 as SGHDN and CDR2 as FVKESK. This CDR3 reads CASSRDLNSPLHF. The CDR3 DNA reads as TGTGCCAGCAGCCGGGATTTAAATTCACCCCTCCACTTT. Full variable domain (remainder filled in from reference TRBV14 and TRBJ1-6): EAGVTQFPSHSVIEKGQTVTLRCDPISGHDNLYWYRRVMGKEIKFLLHFVKESKQDESGMPNNRFLAERTGGTYSTLKVQPAELEDSGVYFCASSRDLNSPLHFGNGTRLTVT.

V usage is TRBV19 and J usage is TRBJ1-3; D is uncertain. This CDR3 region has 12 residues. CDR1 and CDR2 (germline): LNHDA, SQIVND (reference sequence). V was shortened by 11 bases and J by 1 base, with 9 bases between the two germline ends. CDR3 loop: CAVSGSGNTIYF. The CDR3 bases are TGTGCCGTCAGTGGGTCTGGAAACACCATATATTTT.

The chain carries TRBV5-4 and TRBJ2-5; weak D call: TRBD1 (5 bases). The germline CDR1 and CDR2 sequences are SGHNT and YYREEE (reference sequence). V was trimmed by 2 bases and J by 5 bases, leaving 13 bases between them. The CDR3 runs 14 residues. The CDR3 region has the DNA TGTGCCAGCAGCTTCCCCTCAGGGATGGAGACCCAGTACTTC. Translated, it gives CASSFPSGMETQYF.

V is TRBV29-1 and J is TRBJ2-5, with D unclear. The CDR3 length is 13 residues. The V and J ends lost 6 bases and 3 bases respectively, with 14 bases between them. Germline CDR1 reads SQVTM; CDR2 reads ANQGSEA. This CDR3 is CSVGRTQEETQYF. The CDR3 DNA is TGCAGCGTGGGCCGGACCCAGGAAGAGACCCAGTACTTC.

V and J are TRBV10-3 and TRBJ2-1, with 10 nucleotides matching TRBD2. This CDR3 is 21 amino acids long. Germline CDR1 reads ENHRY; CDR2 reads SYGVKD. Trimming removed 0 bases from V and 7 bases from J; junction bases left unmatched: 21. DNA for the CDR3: TGTGCCATCAGTGAGTCCGGACAGGGAAGGTCGAGCGGGAGGGCCGTAAATGAGCAGTTCTTC. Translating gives CAISESGQGRSSGRAVNEQFF.

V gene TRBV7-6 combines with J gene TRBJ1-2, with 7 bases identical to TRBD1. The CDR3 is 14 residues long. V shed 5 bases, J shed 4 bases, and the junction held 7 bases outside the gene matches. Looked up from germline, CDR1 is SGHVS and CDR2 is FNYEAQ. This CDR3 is CASSETQGRYGYTF. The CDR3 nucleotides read TGTGCCAGCAGCGAGACACAGGGGCGCTATGGCTACACCTTC. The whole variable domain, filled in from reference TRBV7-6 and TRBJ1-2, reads GAGVSQSPRYKVTKRGQDVALRCDPISGHVSLYWYRQALGQGPEFLTYFNYEAQQDKSGLPNDRFSAERPEGSISTLTIQRTEQRDSAMYRCASSETQGRYGYTFGSGTRLTVV.

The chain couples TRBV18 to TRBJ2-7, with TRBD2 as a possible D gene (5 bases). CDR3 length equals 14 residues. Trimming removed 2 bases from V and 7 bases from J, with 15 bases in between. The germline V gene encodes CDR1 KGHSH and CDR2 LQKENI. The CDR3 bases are TGTGCCAGCTCACCAGGGTTTGGGAGTTTGGAGCAGTACTTC. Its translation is CASSPGFGSLEQYF.

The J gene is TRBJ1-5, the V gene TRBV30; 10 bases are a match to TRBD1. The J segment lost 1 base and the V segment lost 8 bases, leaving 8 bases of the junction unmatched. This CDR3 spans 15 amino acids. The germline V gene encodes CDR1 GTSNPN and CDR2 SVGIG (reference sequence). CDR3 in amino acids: CASSPGQGSNQPQHF. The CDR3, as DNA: TGTGCCAGCTCACCGGGACAGGGGAGCAATCAGCCCCAGCATTTT.

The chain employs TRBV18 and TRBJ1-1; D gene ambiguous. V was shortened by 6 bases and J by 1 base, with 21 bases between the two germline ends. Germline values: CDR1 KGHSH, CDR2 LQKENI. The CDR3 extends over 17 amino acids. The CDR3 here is CASSLSLGYEKNTEAFF. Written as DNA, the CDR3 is TGTGCCAGCTCCCTCTCCCTGGGCTACGAAAAGAACACTGAAGCTTTCTTT.